The TCR beta chain described here comes from a study of blood T cell repertoires in COVID-19. As for the study in general: The United States, Italy and Spain supplied acute and convalescent COVID-19 samples. PBMCs, B-cell-depleted T cells, or T cells provided the cDNA or gDNA that made up the material.

Looked up from germline, CDR1 is LGHNT and CDR2 is FRNRAP. There are 15 residues in the CDR3. Trimming removed 8 bases at V and 7 bases at J, with 20 bases between. Under the authors' procedure: From reference gene primer amplification, estimates of nucleated cell counts were derived. Clones were sequenced by immunoSEQ multiplex PCR, and TCRdb holds only the in-frame ones, with some missing. That table furnishes V, J and clone size, whereas the DNA furnished D and trimming. The sample carries tens of thousands of clones, nearly 90% recorded once. The sequencing sample was made of peripheral blood. The rearrangement links TRBV12-5 to TRBJ2-2; D possibly corresponds to TRBD1 (5 bases). This sequence was found in a man between 50 and 59 years old with acute or convalescent COVID-19. The CDR3 nucleotides read TGTGCTAGTAAGGGGTTTGAGCCGCTTGACGGGGAGCTGTTTTTT. Translated, it gives CASKGFEPLDGELFF.